This TCR beta chain was recovered during a study of identical twins. TCRdb analysed the 5' RACE reads with MiXCR anew, one entry per CDR3 protein. Of 500,000 to 650,000 distinct CDR3 sequences listed, approximately 20% are singletons. Per the germline V gene, CDR1 is LNHNV and CDR2 is YYDKDF (reference sequence). V lost 2 bases and J 2 bases, leaving 9 bases between the germline ends. The CDR3 loop spans 14 amino acids. These same records also appear under a second study, on yellow fever vaccine responses in identical twins.

The TCR was taken from a young woman in good health. The V and J genes are TRBV15 and TRBJ1-2, with D possibly TRBD1 on 6 matching bases. What was sequenced was CD4+ T cells sorted from blood. In DNA form, the CDR3 reads TGTGCCACCAGCAGACACACAGGGAACTATGGCTACACCTTC. As protein: CATSRHTGNYGYTF.